The rows below give T cell receptor beta chains drawn from one sample of a study of blood T cell repertoires in COVID-19. Repertoires were generated with immunoSEQ multiplex PCR, while TCRdb's copy carries only in-frame clones and drops some. Of about 190,000 clones listed, 80% to 90% are singletons. Material for sequencing was peripheral blood. The receptors here all came from a woman aged 70-85 years with COVID-19, enrolled during active disease. CDR3s include the opening cysteine and the closing phenylalanine or tryptophan.

TRBV4-1 | CASSHTYRGYEQYF
TRBV6-4 | CASSELAGNTQYF
TRBV14 | CASSQEAGETGELFF
TRBV4-1 | CASSPGNTDTQYF
TRBV19 | CASSTRRGASNQPQHF
TRBV30 | CAWRRLGFSYEQYF
TRBV19 | CASRNRGQSNQPQHF
TRBV27 | CASSSVLLNTEAFF
TRBV30 | CAWRQGAGYNSPLHF
TRBV13 | CASRPGVTGGGETQYF
TRBV28 | CASRNQQGNQPQHF
TRBV6-2/TRBV6-3 | CASSYSSRLAGLYEQYF
TRBV7-9 | CATLAGVYASEQFF
TRBV14 | CASSLPPGRGNYNEQFF
TRBV5-1 | CASSLLTGGNEQYF
TRBV5-4 | CASSLQGAGYGYTF
TRBV5-1 | CASSSFGYNEQFF
TRBV6-5 | CATRGDSYNEQFF
TRBV7-2 | CASSLKWAGYGYTF
TRBV14 | CASSQGLGQGQETQYF
TRBV5-1 | CASSLAAGNEQFF
TRBV28 | CATCHDRTGGPDTIYF
TRBV5-6 | CASKDSRSYEQYF
TRBV3-1/TRBV3-2 | CASSQAGLGELFF
TRBV18 | CASSPTGGGIYEQYF
TRBV11-3 | CASSLVFGEQYF
TRBV28 | CASSNIDRVVYEQYF
TRBV27 | CASRPAQGYGYTF
TRBV19 | CASIVGGGSRTAFF
TRBV27 | CASSLSLAYEQYF
TRBV18 | CASSPGQGVLWPQHF
TRBV6-5 | CASSYDREGNTIYF
TRBV12-3/TRBV12-4 | CASKEGTYGYTF
TRBV5-4 | CASSLLGVDNEQFF
TRBV2 | CASSEVRTGFRNEQFF
TRBV4-3 | CASSQQGTSGRQGYEQYF
TRBV5-1 | CASSYLTGDSYNSPLHF
TRBV14 | CASSQETGQPQHF
TRBV7-3 | CASSLLAASTDTQYF
TRBV19 | CASSTARGVTQPQHF
TRBV9 | CASSVDGTAYSPLHF
TRBV19 | CASSIQGSQPQHF
TRBV30 | CAWSGQRYNEQFF
TRBV24-1 | CATRRQGDTGELFF
TRBV5-4 | CASSPLTGRTEAFF
TRBV2 | CASSIQGSIWGYTF
TRBV7-9 | CASRQRRRGDTEAFF
TRBV21-1 | CASSKASRTQYF
TRBV12-3/TRBV12-4 | CASMSGLYEQYF
TRBV30 | CAWSVRSGVINEKLFF
TRBV28 | CASSHRTGKNEQYF
TRBV14 | CASCLSGANVLTF
TRBV5-4 | CASSFPGQGAGGYTF
TRBV3-1/TRBV3-2 | CASSHLDFPGQGAYEQYF
TRBV5-4 | CASSRQGASNEKLFF
TRBV3-1/TRBV3-2 | CASSPPGKDSYEQYF
TRBV3-1/TRBV3-2 | CASSPNVRGAGNTIYF